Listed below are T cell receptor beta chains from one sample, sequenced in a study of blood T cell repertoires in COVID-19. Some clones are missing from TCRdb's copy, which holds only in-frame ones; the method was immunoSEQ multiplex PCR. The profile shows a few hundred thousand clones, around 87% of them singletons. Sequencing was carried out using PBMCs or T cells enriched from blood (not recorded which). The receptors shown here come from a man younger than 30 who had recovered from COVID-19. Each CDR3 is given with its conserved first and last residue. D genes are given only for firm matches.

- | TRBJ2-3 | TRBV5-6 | CASSLLGQYSTDTQYF | TGTGCCAGCAGCCTCCTCGGACAGTATAGCACAGATACGCAGTATTTT
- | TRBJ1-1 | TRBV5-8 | CASSLWSGGYTEAFF | TGTGCCAGCAGCTTGTGGTCTGGAGGCTATACTGAAGCTTTCTTT
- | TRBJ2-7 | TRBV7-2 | CASSLSAVREQYF | TGTGCCAGCAGCTTATCGGCAGTCAGGGAGCAGTACTTC
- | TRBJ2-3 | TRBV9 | CASSVDGHLAANTQYF | TGTGCCAGCAGCGTAGACGGTCATCTGGCAGCGAATACGCAGTATTTT
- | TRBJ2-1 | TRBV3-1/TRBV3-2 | CASSQAGMVNEEQFF | TGTGCCAGCAGCCAAGCGGGGATGGTCAATGAGGAGCAGTTCTTC
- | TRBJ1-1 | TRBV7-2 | CASSFQTAMNTEAFF | TGTGCCAGCAGCTTCCAGACAGCAATGAACACTGAAGCTTTCTTT
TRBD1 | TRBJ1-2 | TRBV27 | CASSPGQATNYGYTF | TGTGCCAGCAGTCCCGGACAGGCAACCAACTATGGCTACACCTTC
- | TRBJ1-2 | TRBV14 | CASSPLGSRGYGYTF | TGTGCCAGCAGCCCCTTAGGAAGCAGGGGATATGGCTACACCTTC
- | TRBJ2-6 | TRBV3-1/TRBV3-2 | CASSQDLPGVLSGANVLTF | TGTGCCAGCAGCCAAGACTTACCGGGGGTCTTATCTGGGGCCAACGTCCTGACTTTC
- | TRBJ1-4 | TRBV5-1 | CASSLGANEKLFF | TGCGCCAGCAGCTTAGGGGCTAATGAAAAACTGTTTTTT
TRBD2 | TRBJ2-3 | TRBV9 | CASSVGTSGRNTDTQYF | TGTGCCAGCAGCGTGGGGACTAGCGGGAGGAACACAGATACGCAGTATTTT
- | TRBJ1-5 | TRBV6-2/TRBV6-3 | CASSYGLSNQPQHF | TGTGCCAGCAGTTACGGACTGAGCAATCAGCCCCAGCATTTT
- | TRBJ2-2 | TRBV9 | CASSVRNTGELFF | TGTGCCAGCAGCGTACGTAACACCGGGGAGCTGTTTTTT
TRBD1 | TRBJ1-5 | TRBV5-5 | CASSFQGGPQHF | TGTGCCAGCAGCTTCCAGGGGGGGCCCCAGCATTTT
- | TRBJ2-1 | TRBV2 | CASSPLYNEQFF | TGTGCCAGCAGCCCTCTATACAATGAGCAGTTCTTC
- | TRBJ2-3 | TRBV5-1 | CASSLAGPSTDTQYF | TGCGCCAGCAGCTTGGCAGGGCCTAGCACAGATACGCAGTATTTT
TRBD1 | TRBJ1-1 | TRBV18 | CASSLGTGGLNTEAFF | TGTGCCAGCTCACTTGGGACAGGGGGCTTGAACACTGAAGCTTTCTTT
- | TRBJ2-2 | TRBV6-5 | CAARGRNTGELFF | TGTGCCGCCAGGGGTAGGAACACCGGGGAGCTGTTTTTT
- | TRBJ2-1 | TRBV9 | CASSVAVGLDNEQFF | TGTGCCAGCAGCGTAGCAGTGGGCCTGGACAATGAGCAGTTCTTC
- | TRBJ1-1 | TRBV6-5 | CASSSFTETEAFF | TGTGCCAGCAGTTCCTTCACAGAAACTGAAGCTTTCTTT
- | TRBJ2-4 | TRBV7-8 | CASSRTSIQYF | TGTGCCAGCAGCCGAACTAGTATTCAGTACTTC
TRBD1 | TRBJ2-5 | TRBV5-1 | CASSFGQGAHETQYF | TGCGCCAGCAGCTTTGGACAGGGGGCGCACGAGACCCAGTACTTC
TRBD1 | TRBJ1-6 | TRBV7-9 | CASSPPDRGNSPLHF | TGTGCCAGCAGCCCCCCGGACAGGGGTAATTCACCCCTCCACTTT
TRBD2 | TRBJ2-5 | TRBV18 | CASSGGSQETQYF | TGTGCCAGCTCGGGCGGGAGTCAAGAGACCCAGTACTTC
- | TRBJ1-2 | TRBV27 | CASSSAGRYGYTF | TGTGCCAGCAGTTCGGCAGGCCGCTATGGCTACACCTTC
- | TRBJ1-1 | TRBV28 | CASSLGRGAEAFF | TGTGCCAGCTCCCTGGGGCGGGGGGCTGAAGCTTTCTTT
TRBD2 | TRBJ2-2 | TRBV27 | CASSARGLAGEGPGELFF | TGTGCCAGCAGTGCGAGGGGACTAGCGGGAGAGGGCCCCGGGGAGCTGTTTTTT
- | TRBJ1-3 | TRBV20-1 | CSASSGEAGNTIYF | TGCAGTGCTAGTTCCGGGGAGGCTGGAAACACCATATATTTT
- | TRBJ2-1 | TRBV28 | CASSGTPSYNEQFF | TGTGCCAGCAGCGGGACACCCTCCTACAATGAGCAGTTCTTC